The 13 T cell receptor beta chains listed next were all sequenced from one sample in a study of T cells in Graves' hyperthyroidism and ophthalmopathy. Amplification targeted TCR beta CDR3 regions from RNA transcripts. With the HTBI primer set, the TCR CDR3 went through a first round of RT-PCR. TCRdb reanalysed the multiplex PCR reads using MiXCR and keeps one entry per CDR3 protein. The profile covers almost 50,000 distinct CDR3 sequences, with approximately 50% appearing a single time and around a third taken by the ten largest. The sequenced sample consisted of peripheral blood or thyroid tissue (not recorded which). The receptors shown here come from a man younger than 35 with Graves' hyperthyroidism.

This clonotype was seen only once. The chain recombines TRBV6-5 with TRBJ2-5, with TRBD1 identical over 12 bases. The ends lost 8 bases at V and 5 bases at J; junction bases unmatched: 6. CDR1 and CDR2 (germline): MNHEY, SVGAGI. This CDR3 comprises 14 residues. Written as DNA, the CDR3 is TGTGCCAGCTGGGGGACAGGGGGCCGGGAGACCCAGTACTTC. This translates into CASWGTGGRETQYF.

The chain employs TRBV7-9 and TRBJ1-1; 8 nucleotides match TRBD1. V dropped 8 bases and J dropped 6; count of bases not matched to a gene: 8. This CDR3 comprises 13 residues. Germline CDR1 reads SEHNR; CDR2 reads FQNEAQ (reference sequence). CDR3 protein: CASLLLQGAEAFF. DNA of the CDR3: TGTGCCAGCTTGTTGCTACAGGGGGCTGAAGCTTTCTTT.

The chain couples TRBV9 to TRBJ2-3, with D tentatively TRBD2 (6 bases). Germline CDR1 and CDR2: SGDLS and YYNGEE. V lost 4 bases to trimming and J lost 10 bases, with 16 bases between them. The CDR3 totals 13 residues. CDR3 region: CASSPASVDAQYF. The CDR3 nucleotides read TGTGCCAGCAGCCCAGCTAGCGTGGATGCGCAGTATTTT.

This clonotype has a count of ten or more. CDR3 residues: CSAVPWRGQVYEQYF. CDR3 DNA sequence: TGCAGTGCTGTCCCTTGGCGGGGCCAAGTCTACGAGCAGTACTTC. This chain links TRBV20-1 with TRBJ2-7; a possible D gene is TRBD2 (6 bases). The length of the CDR3 is 15 residues. The ends were cut back, 5 bases at V and 3 bases at J, with 20 bases in the middle. The germline gives CDR1 DFQATT, CDR2 SNEGSKA (reference sequence).

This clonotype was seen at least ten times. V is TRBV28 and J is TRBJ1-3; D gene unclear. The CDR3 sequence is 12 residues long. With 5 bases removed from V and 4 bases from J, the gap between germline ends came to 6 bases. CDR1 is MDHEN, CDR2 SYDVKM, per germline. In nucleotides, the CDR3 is TGTGCCAGCAGTAGACAAGGAAACACCATATATTTT. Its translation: CASSRQGNTIYF.

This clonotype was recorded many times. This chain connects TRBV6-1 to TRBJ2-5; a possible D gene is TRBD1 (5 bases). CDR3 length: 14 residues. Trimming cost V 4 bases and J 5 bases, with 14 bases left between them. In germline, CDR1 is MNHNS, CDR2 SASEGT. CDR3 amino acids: CASSGGRAGETQYF. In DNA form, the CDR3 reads TGTGCCAGCAGTGGCGGCAGGGCAGGGGAGACCCAGTACTTC.

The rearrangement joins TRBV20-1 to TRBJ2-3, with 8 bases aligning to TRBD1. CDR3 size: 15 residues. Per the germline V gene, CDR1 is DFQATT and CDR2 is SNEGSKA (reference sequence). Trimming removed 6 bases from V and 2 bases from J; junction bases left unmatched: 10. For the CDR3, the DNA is TGCAGTGCAGGCCGCCGACAGGGGAACACAGATACGCAGTATTTT. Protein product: CSAGRRQGNTDTQYF.

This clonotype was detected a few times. CDR3 DNA sequence: TGCAGTGCCCAGTGGCAAGAGACCCAGTACTTC. Protein product: CSAQWQETQYF. This chain links TRBV20-1 with TRBJ2-5; D unresolved. CDR1 DFQATT and CDR2 SNEGSKA come from the germline V gene (reference sequence). The V and J ends lost 6 bases and 2 bases respectively, with 7 bases between them. CDR3 size: 11 residues.

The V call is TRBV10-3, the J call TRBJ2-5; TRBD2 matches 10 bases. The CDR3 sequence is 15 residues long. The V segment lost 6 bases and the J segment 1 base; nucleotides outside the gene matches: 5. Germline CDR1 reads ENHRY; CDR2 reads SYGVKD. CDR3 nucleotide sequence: TGTGCCATCAGCAAACTAGCGGGGATCCAAGAGACCCAGTACTTC. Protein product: CAISKLAGIQETQYF.

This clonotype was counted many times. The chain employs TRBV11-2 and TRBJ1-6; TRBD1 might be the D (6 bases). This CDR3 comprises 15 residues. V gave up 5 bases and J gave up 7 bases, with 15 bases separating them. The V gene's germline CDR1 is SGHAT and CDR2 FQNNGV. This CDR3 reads CASSLTGTGNSPLHF. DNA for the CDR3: TGTGCCAGCAGCCTTACAGGGACGGGAAATTCACCCCTCCACTTT. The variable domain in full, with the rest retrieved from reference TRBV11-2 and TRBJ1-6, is EAGVAQSPRYKIIEKRQSVAFWCNPISGHATLYWYQQILGQGPKLLIQFQNNGVVDDSQLPKDRFSAERLKGVDSTLKIQPAKLEDSAVYLCASSLTGTGNSPLHFGNGTRLTVT.

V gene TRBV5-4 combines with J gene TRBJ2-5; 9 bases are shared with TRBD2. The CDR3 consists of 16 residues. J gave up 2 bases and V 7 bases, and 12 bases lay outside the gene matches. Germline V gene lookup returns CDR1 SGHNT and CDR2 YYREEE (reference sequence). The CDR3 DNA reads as TGTGCCAGCCAATCGACCGGACTAGCGCATCAAGAGACCCAGTACTTC. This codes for CASQSTGLAHQETQYF.

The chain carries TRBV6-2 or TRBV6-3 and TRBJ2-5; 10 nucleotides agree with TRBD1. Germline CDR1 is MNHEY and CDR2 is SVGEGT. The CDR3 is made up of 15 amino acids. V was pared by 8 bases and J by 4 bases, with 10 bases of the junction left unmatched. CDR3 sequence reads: CASDLTGGLRETQYF. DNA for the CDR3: TGTGCCAGCGACTTGACAGGGGGCCTACGAGAGACCCAGTACTTC.

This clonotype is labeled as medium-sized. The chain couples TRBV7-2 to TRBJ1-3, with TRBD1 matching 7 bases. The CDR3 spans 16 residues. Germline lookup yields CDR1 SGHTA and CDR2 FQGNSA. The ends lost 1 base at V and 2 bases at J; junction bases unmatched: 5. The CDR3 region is CASSLGGQGAGNTIYF. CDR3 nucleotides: TGTGCCAGCAGCTTAGGGGGCCAGGGGGCTGGAAACACCATATATTTT.